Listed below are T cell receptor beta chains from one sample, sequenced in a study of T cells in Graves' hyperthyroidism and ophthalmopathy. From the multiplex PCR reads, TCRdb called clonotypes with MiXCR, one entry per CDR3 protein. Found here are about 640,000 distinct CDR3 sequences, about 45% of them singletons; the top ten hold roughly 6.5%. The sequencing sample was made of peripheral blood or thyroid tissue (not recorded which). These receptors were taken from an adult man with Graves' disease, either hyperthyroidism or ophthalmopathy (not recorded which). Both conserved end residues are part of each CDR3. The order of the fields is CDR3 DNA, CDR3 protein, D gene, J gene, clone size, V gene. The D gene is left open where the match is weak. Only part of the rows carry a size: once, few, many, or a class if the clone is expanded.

TGCAGTGTCAGTCTACACTCAGGAGGCGGGGGTCGGAATGAAAAACTGTTTTTT | CSVSLHSGGGGRNEKLFF | NA | TRBJ1-4 | NA | TRBV20-1
TGTGCCAGCAGCCCCACGCAGACAGGACGAATAATGAACACTGAAGCTTTCTTT | CASSPTQTGRIMNTEAFF | NA | TRBJ1-1 | few | TRBV6-1
TGTGCCAGCACCCGTCAAGGCCCCGCGAATTCACCCCTCCACTTT | CASTRQGPANSPLHF | NA | TRBJ1-6 | many | TRBV2
TGCGCCAGCAGCTTGCAAAGTAGCGGTTCACCCCTCCACTTT | CASSLQSSGSPLHF | NA | TRBJ1-6 | many | TRBV5-1
TGTGCCAGCAGGAAGACAGGGAACACTGAAGCTTTCTTT | CASRKTGNTEAFF | NA | TRBJ1-1 | many | TRBV12-3/TRBV12-4
TGTGCCAGCAGCGCCAGCGGTAACACCGGGGAGCTGTTTTTT | CASSASGNTGELFF | NA | TRBJ2-2 | few | TRBV7-2
TGTGCCAGCAGCCACCACACATCAAGGGACAGGGTACGCTCCTACGAGCAGTACTTC | CASSHHTSRDRVRSYEQYF | TRBD1 | TRBJ2-7 | NA | TRBV7-2
TGTGCCAGCAGGGACAGGGCTGAGGAAAAACTGTTTTTT | CASRDRAEEKLFF | TRBD1 | TRBJ1-4 | few | TRBV27
TGTGCTAGTGGTTTTACGGGCGGACAAGCTTTCTTT | CASGFTGGQAFF | NA | TRBJ1-1 | NA | TRBV12-5
TGTGCCAGCAGCACGGACAGGGGGCGGATTGAAAAACTGTTTTTT | CASSTDRGRIEKLFF | TRBD1 | TRBJ1-4 | NA | TRBV7-8
TGTGCCAGTGGTACCAGGGGCGAGCAGTACTTC | CASGTRGEQYF | NA | TRBJ2-7 | NA | TRBV7-9
TGTGCCAGCATCCGGGAAACTAATGAAAACCTGTTTTTT | CASIRETNENLFF | NA | TRBJ1-4 | many | TRBV2
TGTGCCAGCAGCCCATTGGACAGGGGCAACTACGAGCAGTACTTC | CASSPLDRGNYEQYF | TRBD1 | TRBJ2-7 | NA | TRBV14
TGTGCCACCAGTGAGCCTGGACAGCAAGAGACCCAGTACTTC | CATSEPGQQETQYF | NA | TRBJ2-5 | NA | TRBV24-1
TGTGCCAGCAGCCCGGGGGGGTCAGGGAACACTGAAGCTTTCTTT | CASSPGGSGNTEAFF | NA | TRBJ1-1 | NA | TRBV2
TGTGCCAGCATAAACACAGGGAACACTGAAGCTTTCTTT | CASINTGNTEAFF | NA | TRBJ1-1 | NA | TRBV19
TGCGCCAGCAGCGGCGGGGCCAGGGACACTGAAGCTTTCTTT | CASSGGARDTEAFF | NA | TRBJ1-1 | NA | TRBV11-1
TGTGCCAGCAGCCGGACAGGGCGGGTCCATGGCTACACCTTC | CASSRTGRVHGYTF | TRBD1 | TRBJ1-2 | NA | TRBV6-5
TGTGCCAGTAGTATCCCCGGTGGTGGGGCCAACGTCCTGACTTTC | CASSIPGGGANVLTF | NA | TRBJ2-6 | few | TRBV19
TGTGCCAGCAGCTTAGGTTTCGCCGCCGGCCCCCAGCATTTT | CASSLGFAAGPQHF | NA | TRBJ1-5 | NA | TRBV11-3
TGCAGTGCTAGACCCGGGTCATCAACTAATGAAAAACTGTTTTTT | CSARPGSSTNEKLFF | NA | TRBJ1-4 | NA | TRBV20-1
TGTGCCAGCAAAAGACAGGGGCCGAATTCACCCCTCCACTTT | CASKRQGPNSPLHF | TRBD1 | TRBJ1-6 | few | TRBV10-3
TGTGCCAGCAGTTTATCCTCAGGGACGGTCGGGGAGCTGTTTTTT | CASSLSSGTVGELFF | NA | TRBJ2-2 | NA | TRBV12-3/TRBV12-4
TGTGCCATCAGTGAGGGGGGACAGGGGGCTGGGAGCAATCAGCCCCAGCATTTT | CAISEGGQGAGSNQPQHF | TRBD1 | TRBJ1-5 | few | TRBV10-3
TGTGCCAGCAGCTTCCGGGACAGGGGACACTCACCCCTCCACTTT | CASSFRDRGHSPLHF | TRBD1 | TRBJ1-6 | NA | TRBV7-9
TGCAGCGTTGACGGATTGGGGCAGAACACTGAAGCTTTCTTT | CSVDGLGQNTEAFF | NA | TRBJ1-1 | few | TRBV29-1